This T cell receptor beta chain was sequenced for a study of blood T cells in healthy people across ages. The study, taken as a whole, reports: Naive CD4+ cell counts and diversity both ran higher in long-lived than in aged donors. Among T cells, TCR beta diversity per million cells dropped roughly linearly as age rose.

About this clonotype itself: Its antigen is not identified.

The authors ran a second PCR of roughly 6 to 11 cycles using a sample-barcoded 5' primer and a J-beta primer mix. TCRdb reprocessed the 5' RACE reads with MiXCR, giving one entry per CDR3 protein. Here the sample spans 800,000 to 950,000 distinct CDR3 sequences, roughly 43% being singletons. Germline lookup yields CDR1 MGHRA and CDR2 YSYEKL. V shed 1 base and J shed 4 bases, with 19 bases lying between them. This CDR3 spans 17 amino acids. The sequenced sample consisted of blood. The chain couples TRBV4-1 to TRBJ1-2; D uncertain. This TCR was recovered from a man aged 30-40 years in good health. CDR3 sequence (DNA): TGCGCCAGCAGCCAAGCGGTGGCGGGGAGGACTACCTATGGCTACACCTTC. Protein: CASSQAVAGRTTYGYTF.